This TCR beta chain was obtained from a study of response to subunit inactivated influenza vaccine. General study findings and limits: Authors suggested each seasonal influenza vaccination recruits few new T cells.

This clonotype was seen many times. As yet, its antigen is unknown. The CDR3 consists of 15 residues. The germline V gene encodes CDR1 LGHNA and CDR2 YSLEER. J gave up 2 bases and V 1 base, and 1 base lay outside the gene matches. TCRdb used MiXCR to reprocess the RT-PCR reads, holding one entry per CDR3 protein. The profile shows 650,000 to 800,000 distinct CDR3 sequences, 11% to 15% of them singletons. The source material was PBMCs from blood, sampled about 14 days before vaccination. This TCR was recovered from a man between 45 and 60 years old who received an inactivated influenza vaccine. V gene TRBV4-3 combines with J gene TRBJ1-4, with 7 bases identical to TRBD1. The CDR3 region is CASSQGGGTNEKLFF. CDR3 DNA sequence: TGCGCCAGCAGCCAAGGAGGGGGCACTAATGAAAAACTGTTTTTT.